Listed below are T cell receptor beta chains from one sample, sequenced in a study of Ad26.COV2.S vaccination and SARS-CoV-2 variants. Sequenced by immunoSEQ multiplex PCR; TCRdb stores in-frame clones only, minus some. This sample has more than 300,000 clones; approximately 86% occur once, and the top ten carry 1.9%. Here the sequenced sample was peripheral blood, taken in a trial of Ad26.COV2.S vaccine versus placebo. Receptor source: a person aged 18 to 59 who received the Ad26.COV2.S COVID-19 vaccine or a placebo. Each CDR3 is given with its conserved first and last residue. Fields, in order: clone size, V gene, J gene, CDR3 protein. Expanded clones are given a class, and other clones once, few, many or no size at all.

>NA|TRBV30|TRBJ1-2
CAWRGRRANYGYTF
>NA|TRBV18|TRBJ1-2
CASSPGQGNYGYTF
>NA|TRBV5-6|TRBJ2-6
CASSLVGDSGANVLTF
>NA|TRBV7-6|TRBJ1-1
CASSEGSLPTTEAFF
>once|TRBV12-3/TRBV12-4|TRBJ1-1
CASSLRGDTEAFF
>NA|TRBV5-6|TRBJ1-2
CASSSTGGGGNYGYTF
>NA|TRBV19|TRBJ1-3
CASSTVDVLRNTIYF
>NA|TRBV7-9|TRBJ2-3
CASSLDVLSTDTQYF
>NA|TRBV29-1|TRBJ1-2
CSVESGQGAFGYTF
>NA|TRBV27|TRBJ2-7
CASSLMGGPYEQYF
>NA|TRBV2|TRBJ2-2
CASSEAGGYGELFF
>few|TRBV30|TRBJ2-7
CAWSASGGYEQYF
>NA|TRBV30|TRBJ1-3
CAGVRDRGNTIYF
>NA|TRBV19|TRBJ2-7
CASSITGTGGYEQYF
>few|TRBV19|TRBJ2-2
CASRQGTNTGELFF
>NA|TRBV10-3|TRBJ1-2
CAISLGQGHLGGGYTF
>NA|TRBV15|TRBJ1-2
CATSSWGGRMYGYTF
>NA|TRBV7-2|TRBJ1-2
CASSLRPGQGGYGYTF
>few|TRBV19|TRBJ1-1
CASRDHTEAFF
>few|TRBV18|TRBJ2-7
CASSPPGTGNEQYF
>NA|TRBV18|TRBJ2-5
CASSPTVGGQETQYF
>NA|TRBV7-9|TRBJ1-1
CASSLPPGQRRATEAFF
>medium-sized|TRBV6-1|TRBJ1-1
CASSEIMGAITEAFF
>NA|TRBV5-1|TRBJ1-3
CASSTGQGSGNTIYF
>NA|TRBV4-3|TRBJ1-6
CASSPTPLGTIYNSPLHF
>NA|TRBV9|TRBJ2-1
CASSVSGTGLYEQFF
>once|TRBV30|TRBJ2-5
CAWSFGGQEETQYF
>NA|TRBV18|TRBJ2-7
CASSSSYEQYF
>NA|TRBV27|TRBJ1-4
CASSFRKGIEKLFF
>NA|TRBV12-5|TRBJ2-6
CASGFAGAGANVLTF
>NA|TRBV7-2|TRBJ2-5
CASSFGEVETQYF
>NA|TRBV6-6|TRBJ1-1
CASSPLGRNTEAFF
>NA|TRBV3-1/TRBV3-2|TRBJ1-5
CASSQDGQFLNQPQHF
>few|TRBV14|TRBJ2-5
CASSSGTSVGETQYF
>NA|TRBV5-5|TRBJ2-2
CASSLGRNTGELFF